The clone carrying this TCR beta chain occurred a few times. Its target is not known. The TCRbeta library incorporated unique molecular identifiers. TCRdb passed the PCR reads through MiXCR, listing each CDR3 protein once. The sample shows some 460,000 distinct CDR3 sequences, roughly 16% of them seen only once. This record comes from a study of T-cell reconstitution after alpha-beta-depleted transplantation in children. Trimming shortened V by 10 bases and J by 9 bases, and 10 bases separated the two germline ends. Germline CDR1 and CDR2: SNHLY and FYNNEI. The CDR3 is 11 residues long. Study-wide findings and caveats: Alpha-beta T cells about two months after transplant reportedly derived from several hundred expanded graft clones.

The receptor's source is a boy under two years old who had a stem cell transplant for Wiskott-Aldrich syndrome, so the T cells may come from the graft donor. V and J are TRBV2 and TRBJ2-6; D not resolved. The sample was PBMCs, mostly from graft donor cells, taken 360 days after TCRalphabeta/CD19-depleted stem cell transplant. CDR3 residues: CATLSVNVLTF. The CDR3 nucleotides read TGTGCCACCCTCTCGGTCAACGTCCTGACTTTC. The entire variable domain, with the rest obtained from reference TRBV2 and TRBJ2-6, is as follows: EPEVTQTPSHQVTQMGQEVILRCVPISNHLYFYWYRQILGQKVEFLVSFYNNEISEKSEIFDDQFSVERPDGSNFTLKIRSTKLEDSAMYFCATLSVNVLTFGAGSRLTVL.